The T cell receptor (beta chain) under discussion was sequenced for a study of blood T cell repertoires in COVID-19. Study background: Italy, Spain and the United States were the sources of the convalescent and acute COVID-19 samples. PBMCs, B-cell-depleted T cells, or T cells were the source of the cDNA or gDNA that made up the material.

V lost 5 bases and J lost 4, with 14 bases in between. This CDR3 contains 15 residues. Germline V CDR1 and CDR2: SEHNR, FQNEAQ (reference sequence). Per the original methods: Cell counts per sample came from amplifying reference gene primers. Measured with immunoSEQ multiplex PCR; TCRdb has only the in-frame clones, and not every one. The V and J calls and clone size come from that table; D and trimming were worked out from the DNA. The table records about 61,000 clones, approximately 91% of them present only once. The chain carries TRBV7-9 and TRBJ2-2; a possible D gene is TRBD1 (5 bases). This clonotype was sampled from a woman aged 45-65 years with active or convalescent COVID-19. The specimen sequenced was peripheral blood. The CDR3 bases are TGTGCCAGCAGCCAGACAAGGACACCCACCGGGGAGCTGTTTTTT. Translation gives CASSQTRTPTGELFF.